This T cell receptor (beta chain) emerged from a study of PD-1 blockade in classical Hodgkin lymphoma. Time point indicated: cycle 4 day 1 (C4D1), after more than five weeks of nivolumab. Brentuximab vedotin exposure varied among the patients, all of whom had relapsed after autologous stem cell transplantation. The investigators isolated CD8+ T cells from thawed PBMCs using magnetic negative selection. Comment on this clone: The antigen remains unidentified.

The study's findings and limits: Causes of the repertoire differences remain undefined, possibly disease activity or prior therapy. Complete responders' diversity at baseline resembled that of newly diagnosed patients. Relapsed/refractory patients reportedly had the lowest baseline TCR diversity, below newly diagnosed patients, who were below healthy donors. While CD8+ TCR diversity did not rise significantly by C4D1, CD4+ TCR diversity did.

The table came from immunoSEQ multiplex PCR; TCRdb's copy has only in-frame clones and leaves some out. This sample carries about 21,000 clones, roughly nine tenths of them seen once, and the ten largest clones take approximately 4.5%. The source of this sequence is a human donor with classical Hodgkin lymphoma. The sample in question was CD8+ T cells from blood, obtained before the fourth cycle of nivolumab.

CDR3 nucleotides: TGTGCCAGTAGAAGGGAGGGACAGGGCACCCTAGTACCCCAGCATTTT. Its protein product is CASRREGQGTLVPQHF. The J gene is TRBJ1-5, the V gene TRBV19, with 9 bases that match TRBD1. Trimming removed 6 bases from V and 10 bases from J; junction bases left unmatched: 16. Germline V CDR1 and CDR2: LNHDA, SQIVND (reference sequence). The CDR3 contains 16 residues.